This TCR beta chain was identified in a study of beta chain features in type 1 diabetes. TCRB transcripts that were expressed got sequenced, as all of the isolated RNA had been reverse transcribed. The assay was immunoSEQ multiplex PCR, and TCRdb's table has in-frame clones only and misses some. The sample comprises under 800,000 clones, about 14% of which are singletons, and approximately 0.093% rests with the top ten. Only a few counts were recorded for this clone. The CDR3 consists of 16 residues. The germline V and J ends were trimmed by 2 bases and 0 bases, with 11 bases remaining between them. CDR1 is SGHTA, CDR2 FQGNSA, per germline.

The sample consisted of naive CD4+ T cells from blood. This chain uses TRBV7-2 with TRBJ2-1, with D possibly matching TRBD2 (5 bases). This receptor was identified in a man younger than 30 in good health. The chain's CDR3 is CASSLSVGNSYNEQFF. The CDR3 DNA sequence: TGTGCCAGCAGCTTAAGTGTCGGGAACTCCTACAATGAGCAGTTCTTC.